Here is one TCR beta chain with its context. Its antigen is unknown. The CDR3 totals 13 residues. V lost 10 bases and J lost 0, with 13 bases in between. CDR1 is MNHEY and CDR2 is SMNVEV in the germline V gene (reference sequence). The sample comes from a study of cytomegalovirus exposure and HLA in healthy donors. Overall study findings and caveats: Most subjects had HLA-A and HLA-B alleles reportedly predicted accurately by TCR beta sequences. The productive fraction for most TCR beta V segments was about 87% or about 30% in an earlier analysis.

The PCR was carried out with 60 Vbeta primers and 13 Jbeta primers. Clones were sequenced by immunoSEQ multiplex PCR, and TCRdb holds only the in-frame ones, with some missing. In all, the sample yields just over 200,000 clones. This sequence joins TRBV27 and TRBJ2-7; D not certain. This receptor was obtained from a girl between 2 and 10 years old in good health and CMV-seropositive. The specimen was PBMCs. CDR3 in DNA: TGTGCCACTAGTCACGGCTTCTCCTACGAGCAGTACTTC. It is translated as CATSHGFSYEQYF.